Following are 18 T cell receptor beta chains from one sample sequenced in a study of blood T cell repertoires in COVID-19 (TCRdb year 2020). The library was built by means of the immunoSEQ multiplex PCR assay. Drawn from immuneACCESS, this table holds only the in-frame rearrangements with V and J called that TCRdb kept. Clones are partly lost; checked studies trace under half to an unresolved V gene and leave the rest unexplained. This sample lists 100,000 to 120,000 clones; about 80% were detected once. The ten biggest clones cover around 15% of the sample. The sample was peripheral blood. Receptors originate from a woman of 80 years or more with active or convalescent COVID-19.

This chain links TRBV2 with TRBJ2-7; perhaps TRBD2 as D (6 bases). The CDR3 covers 14 residues. Between the trimmed V and J ends, which lost 6 bases and 0 bases, there was a span of 12 bases. In germline, CDR1 is SNHLY, CDR2 FYNNEI. CDR3 region: CASRGRGLSYEQYF. In DNA, the CDR3 is TGTGCCAGCAGGGGCCGGGGACTCTCCTACGAGCAGTACTTC.

This chain links TRBV29-1 with TRBJ2-1; 7 nucleotides agree with TRBD2. V gave up 4 bases and J gave up 6 bases; unmatched junction bases: 12. In germline, CDR1 is SQVTM, CDR2 ANQGSEA. CDR3 length equals 15 residues. In nucleotides, the CDR3 is TGCAGCGTTGTGGGGGGGATGCGGGAGTTCAATGAGCAGTTCTTC. This sequence encodes CSVVGGMREFNEQFF.

This chain uses TRBV10-2 with TRBJ1-1; 11 nucleotides agree with TRBD1. The V gene end was trimmed by 3 bases and the J gene end by 7 bases; junction bases not matched to a gene: 10. Germline V CDR1 and CDR2: WSHSY, SAAADI. CDR3 length equals 16 residues. CDR3 region: CASSEVGTGGRGEAFF. For the CDR3, the DNA is TGCGCCAGCAGTGAAGTCGGGACAGGGGGACGGGGTGAAGCTTTCTTT.

The rearrangement uses TRBV19 and TRBJ2-2, with 7 nucleotides matching TRBD1. This CDR3 spans 15 amino acids. The trim removed 3 bases at V and 2 bases at J, leaving 3 bases unmatched. Germline loops: CDR1 LNHDA, CDR2 SQIVND (reference sequence). CDR3 region: CASSIRDSNTGELFF. The CDR3 region has the DNA TGTGCCAGTAGTATCCGGGACAGCAACACCGGGGAGCTGTTTTTT.

The genes are TRBV6-4 and TRBJ2-3; D gene unclear. CDR3 length: 13 residues. The germline CDR1 and CDR2 sequences are MRHNA and SNTAGT. V lost 3 bases to trimming and J lost 2 bases, with 6 bases between them. The CDR3 loop reads CASSEAHTDTQYF. The CDR3 DNA reads TGTGCCAGCAGTGAGGCCCACACAGATACGCAGTATTTT.

V usage is TRBV4-2 and J usage is TRBJ2-2; D uncertain. Germline V lookup: CDR1 LGHNA, CDR2 YNFKEQ. V dropped 1 base and J dropped 4 bases, with 7 bases sitting between them. There are 14 residues in the CDR3. The DNA for the CDR3 is TGTGCCAGCAGCCAAGTTTGGAGCACCGGGGAGCTGTTTTTT. Translation: CASSQVWSTGELFF.

The chain uses TRBV28 and TRBJ2-2; TRBD1 matches at 8 bases. Germline V CDR1 and CDR2: MDHEN, SYDVKM. The CDR3 consists of 17 residues. J gave up 0 bases and V 6 bases, and 9 bases lay outside the gene matches. This chain's CDR3 is CASRFAGGSSNTGELFF. Written as DNA, the CDR3 is TGTGCCAGCAGGTTCGCAGGGGGCTCATCGAACACCGGGGAGCTGTTTTTT. Combining the CDR3 with reference TRBV28 and TRBJ2-2 gives the whole variable domain DVKVTQSSRYLVKRTGEKVFLECVQDMDHENMFWYRQDPGLGLRLIYFSYDVKMKEKGDIPEGYSVSREKKERFSLILESASTNQTSMYLCASRFAGGSSNTGELFFGEGSRLTVL.

This sequence joins TRBV2 and TRBJ2-1; D perhaps matches TRBD2 (6 bases). V was pared by 8 bases and J by 4 bases, with 12 bases between. The length of the CDR3 is 13 residues. Germline V lookup: CDR1 SNHLY, CDR2 FYNNEI. CDR3 protein: CASQPGLYNEQFF. The CDR3 bases are TGTGCCAGCCAGCCGGGACTTTACAATGAGCAGTTCTTC.

This rearrangement joins TRBV6-5 to TRBJ1-1; TRBD1 might be the D (6 bases). V lost 6 bases, J lost 8 bases, and 10 bases lay in between. Germline V gene sequence: CDR1 MNHEY, CDR2 SVGAGI. CDR3 size: 11 residues. The CDR3 nucleotides read TGTGCCAGCAGAAGACAGGCCGAAGCTTTCTTT. Its translation: CASRRQAEAFF.

The chain recombines TRBV5-4 with TRBJ1-1, with 10 bases that match TRBD1. V gave up 0 bases and J gave up 5 bases; unmatched junction bases: 7. Germline assignment: CDR1 SGHNT and CDR2 YYREEE (reference sequence). The CDR3 contains 16 residues. CDR3 coding DNA: TGTGCCAGCAGCTTGGGGACAGGGGGATTGGGGACTGAAGCTTTCTTT. Translation: CASSLGTGGLGTEAFF.

The CDR3 DNA sequence: TGTGCCAGCAGCTTTTCCGGGACAGGGGTCTATGAGCAGTTCTTC. Translation gives CASSFSGTGVYEQFF. The chain joins TRBV5-4 to TRBJ2-1; TRBD1 matches at 10 bases. There are 15 residues in the CDR3. In germline, CDR1 is SGHNT, CDR2 YYREEE (reference sequence). The ends lost 2 bases at V and 8 bases at J; junction bases unmatched: 7.

The chain has TRBV5-5 and TRBJ1-1, with a tentative D call TRBD1 (6 bases). The V end was cut by 4 bases, the J end by 7 bases, with 17 bases between. This CDR3 region has 14 residues. Germline loops: CDR1 SGHKS, CDR2 YYEKEE (reference sequence). The CDR3, as DNA: TGTGCCAGCAGCGCTACCGACAGGCATAATGAAGCTTTCTTT. The encoded protein is CASSATDRHNEAFF.

Only a few counts were recorded for this clone. This rearrangement joins TRBV7-9 to TRBJ2-1, with 7 bases matching TRBD2. The CDR3 is 14 amino acids. V lost 5 bases, J lost 4 bases, and 5 bases stayed unmatched. The germline gives CDR1 SEHNR, CDR2 FQNEAQ (reference sequence). The CDR3 DNA is TGTGCCAGCAGCCCGAGGGACTATTACAATGAGCAGTTCTTC. Amino acid sequence: CASSPRDYYNEQFF.

The rearrangement uses TRBV10-3 and TRBJ2-5; D perhaps matches TRBD2 (6 bases). The V end lost 6 bases, the J end lost 3 bases, and 11 bases lay between the germline ends. CDR1 and CDR2 from the germline V gene are ENHRY and SYGVKD. This CDR3 is built from 13 residues. CDR3 coding DNA: TGTGCCATCAGGGGGACTGAAAAAGAGACCCAGTACTTC. The encoded protein is CAIRGTEKETQYF.

This chain links TRBV28 with TRBJ2-3; TRBD1 matches at 7 bases. Trimming cost V 6 bases and J 1 base; bases outside gene matches: 4. The CDR3 has 14 amino acids. CDR1 and CDR2 (germline): MDHEN, SYDVKM. CDR3 DNA sequence: TGTGCCAGCAGCCATGGACAGGGCACAGATACGCAGTATTTT. Translation gives CASSHGQGTDTQYF.

The chain combines TRBV11-2 with TRBJ2-1; D is perhaps TRBD1 (5 bases). V was shortened by 1 base and J by 9 bases, with 13 bases between the two germline ends. Germline values: CDR1 SGHAT, CDR2 FQNNGV. The CDR3 is 14 amino acids. The CDR3 nucleotides are TGTGCCAGCAGCTTAGGGGGCATGAGGATTGAGCAGTTCTTC. This translates into CASSLGGMRIEQFF. Full variable domain (rest looked up from reference TRBV11-2 and TRBJ2-1): EAGVAQSPRYKIIEKRQSVAFWCNPISGHATLYWYQQILGQGPKLLIQFQNNGVVDDSQLPKDRFSAERLKGVDSTLKIQPAKLEDSAVYLCASSLGGMRIEQFFGPGTRLTVL.

The rearrangement links TRBV7-8 to TRBJ2-2; D is possibly TRBD2 (5 bases). The V end lost 1 base, the J end lost 5 bases, and 17 bases lay between the germline ends. This CDR3 spans 17 amino acids. The germline V gene has CDR1 SGHVS and CDR2 FQNEAQ. The CDR3 coding sequence is TGTGCCAGCAGCTTAGATCAGTCGGGATGGGGAACCGGGGAGCTGTTTTTT. Encoded protein: CASSLDQSGWGTGELFF.

The rearrangement links TRBV6-5 to TRBJ2-1; D possibly corresponds to TRBD1 (5 bases). Germline CDR1 reads MNHEY; CDR2 reads SVGAGI. The CDR3 contains 11 residues. Trimming took off 9 bases at V and 5 bases at J, with 8 bases between the two ends. CDR3 loop: CARTDHNEQFF. DNA for the CDR3: TGTGCCAGGACAGATCACAATGAGCAGTTCTTC.